This is a list of T cell receptor beta chains from one sample in a study of T cell repertoires in cytomegalovirus infection. Antigens of these TCRs are unknown. TCRdb itself ran the reads through MiXCR, one entry per CDR3 protein. Seen here are a few hundred thousand distinct CDR3 sequences, less than 25% observed once, and the top ten hold about 21%. The sample was cultured PBMCs, taken from culture after CMV antigen stimulation. Receptor source: a human donor in good health (CMV status not recorded). Some clones in this sample may be carry-over from other donors' samples. The CDR3 runs from the conserved cysteine through the conserved F or W. The order of the fields is D gene, V gene, J gene, clone size, CDR3 protein, CDR3 DNA. D genes are given only for firm matches. Clone size appears in some rows only: once, few, many, or a class for an expanded clone.

>-|TRBV18|TRBJ1-1|-
CASSLLDSMNTEAFF
TGTGCCAGCTCGTTACTGGACTCCATGAACACTGAAGCTTTCTTT
>-|TRBV7-9|TRBJ2-1|few
CASILSAVGHNEQFF
TGTGCCAGCATCCTCTCGGCCGTAGGCCACAATGAGCAGTTCTTC
>-|TRBV7-2|TRBJ1-1|many
CASSPKGPRGFF
TGTGCCAGCAGCCCGAAGGGACCCCGTGGTTTCTTT
>-|TRBV12-3/TRBV12-4|TRBJ1-1|few
CASTIGANTEAFF
TGTGCCAGCACCATCGGAGCGAACACTGAAGCTTTCTTT
>-|TRBV7-2|TRBJ1-1|many
CASSSDGRRRNTEAFF
TGTGCCAGCAGCTCTGATGGGCGGCGCAGGAACACTGAAGCTTTCTTT
>TRBD1|TRBV5-1|TRBJ1-2|-
CASSSRTGGEGYTF
TGCGCCAGCAGCTCCCGGACAGGGGGGGAAGGCTACACCTTC
>-|TRBV4-3|TRBJ2-1|few
CASSETSPRTDEQFF
TGCGCCAGCAGCGAAACTAGCCCCCGTACGGATGAGCAGTTCTTC
>-|TRBV29-1|TRBJ2-1|few
CSAGKADSHNEQFF
TGCAGCGCCGGGAAAGCTGACTCTCACAATGAGCAGTTCTTC
>-|TRBV11-2|TRBJ1-4|many
CASSLVGLANEKLFF
TGTGCCAGCAGCTTAGTGGGGCTGGCTAATGAAAAACTGTTTTTT
>TRBD2|TRBV7-2|TRBJ2-4|many
CASSLDGGGLNIQYF
TGTGCCAGCAGCTTAGACGGGGGGGGGCTAAACATTCAGTACTTC
>-|TRBV19|TRBJ1-3|-
CASSIVSGLGNTIYF
TGTGCCAGTAGTATAGTATCAGGACTGGGAAACACCATATATTTT
>-|TRBV6-4|TRBJ1-5|-
CASSDSGNQPQHF
TGTGCCAGCAGTGACTCAGGGAATCAGCCCCAGCATTTT
>TRBD2|TRBV6-2/TRBV6-3|TRBJ2-4|many
CASSYSSGGPLAKNIQYF
TGTGCCAGCAGTTACTCGTCGGGAGGACCTTTAGCCAAAAACATTCAGTACTTC
>TRBD2|TRBV6-2/TRBV6-3|TRBJ2-3|-
CASSQILAGTIRTDTQYF
TGTGCCAGCAGTCAAATACTAGCGGGAACCATCCGCACAGATACGCAGTATTTT
>TRBD2|TRBV10-3|TRBJ2-1|many
CAISRTSGRNGNEQFF
TGTGCCATCTCCAGGACTAGCGGGAGGAATGGGAATGAGCAGTTCTTC
>-|TRBV7-9|TRBJ1-3|-
CASSSWDRSGNTIYF
TGTGCCAGCAGCTCCTGGGACCGCTCTGGAAACACCATATATTTT
>-|TRBV7-8|TRBJ1-3|many
CASSLIGFSGNTIYF
TGTGCCAGCAGCTTAATTGGCTTCTCTGGAAACACCATATATTTT
>-|TRBV12-3/TRBV12-4|TRBJ2-6|-
CASARGSGANVLTF
TGTGCCAGCGCCAGGGGCTCTGGGGCCAACGTCCTGACTTTC
>TRBD1|TRBV11-2|TRBJ2-5|-
CASNRAQGQETQYF
TGTGCCAGCAATAGGGCACAGGGGCAAGAGACCCAGTACTTC
>-|TRBV7-3|TRBJ2-1|-
CASSLSLASNEQFF
TGTGCCAGCAGCTTAAGTCTAGCGTCGAATGAGCAGTTCTTC
>TRBD2|TRBV7-6|TRBJ2-3|few
CASSAGTRANTQYF
TGTGCCAGCAGCGCCGGGACTAGGGCAAATACGCAGTATTTT
>TRBD2|TRBV7-8|TRBJ2-5|many
CASSPRPGGGQETQYF
TGTGCCAGCAGCCCGCGTCCGGGCGGGGGCCAAGAGACCCAGTACTTC
>TRBD2|TRBV4-3|TRBJ2-1|-
CASSQRGTGGPSGREQFF
TGCGCCAGCAGCCAACGAGGGACGGGAGGGCCCTCCGGGCGGGAGCAGTTCTTC
>-|TRBV12-3/TRBV12-4|TRBJ1-3|few
CASSPRGGYKSGNTIYF
TGTGCCAGCAGTCCCCGGGGAGGGTATAAGTCTGGAAACACCATATATTTT
>-|TRBV6-5|TRBJ1-6|-
CASSGDTYNSPLHF
TGTGCCAGCAGCGGGGACACCTATAATTCACCCCTCCACTTT
>TRBD1|TRBV13|TRBJ2-6|-
CASLRTGLSSGANVLTF
TGTGCCAGCTTAAGGACAGGGCTTAGCTCTGGGGCCAACGTCCTGACTTTC
>TRBD2|TRBV6-2/TRBV6-3|TRBJ2-1|few
CASIRMRGGTYNEQFF
TGTGCCAGCATTCGAATGAGGGGAGGGACCTACAATGAGCAGTTCTTC
>-|TRBV20-1|TRBJ2-7|-
CSASSSVSSYEQYF
TGCAGTGCTAGTTCTAGCGTCAGCTCCTACGAGCAGTACTTC
>-|TRBV12-3/TRBV12-4|TRBJ2-5|many
CASSSTGAGGETQYF
TGTGCCAGCAGTTCAACGGGAGCTGGTGGAGAGACCCAGTACTTC
>TRBD2|TRBV4-1|TRBJ2-7|few
CASSQTLAGVYEQYF
TGCGCCAGCAGCCAAACGCTAGCGGGTGTCTACGAGCAGTACTTC
>-|TRBV30|TRBJ2-7|-
CAWSVRPTEQYF
TGTGCCTGGAGTGTTAGGCCCACCGAGCAGTACTTC
>-|TRBV9|TRBJ2-5|few
CASNRLDRPQETQYF
TGTGCCAGCAATCGTCTTGACAGACCCCAAGAGACCCAGTACTTC
>TRBD2|TRBV6-5|TRBJ2-5|few
CASSYSLAVQETQYF
TGTGCCAGCAGTTACTCACTAGCGGTTCAAGAGACCCAGTACTTC
>TRBD1|TRBV28|TRBJ1-5|-
CASILGQGGQPQHF
TGTGCCAGCATCCTCGGACAGGGAGGGCAGCCCCAGCATTTT
>TRBD1|TRBV7-2|TRBJ2-3|-
CASSLWTGGADTQYF
TGTGCCAGCAGCCTATGGACAGGGGGCGCAGATACGCAGTATTTT
>-|TRBV20-1|TRBJ2-7|few
CSALPDTIYEQYF
TGCAGTGCCCTGCCGGACACTATCTACGAGCAGTACTTC
>-|TRBV10-3|TRBJ1-2|-
CAISEPGGGVDFYGYTF
TGTGCCATCAGTGAACCTGGCGGCGGCGTCGATTTCTATGGCTACACCTTC
>TRBD2|TRBV7-2|TRBJ2-1|many
CASSPQGSGIGGINEQFF
TGTGCCAGCAGCCCGCAGGGTAGCGGGATAGGCGGGATCAATGAGCAGTTCTTC
>TRBD2|TRBV30|TRBJ2-7|-
CAWGTSGPYEQYF
TGTGCCTGGGGGACTAGCGGCCCCTACGAGCAGTACTTC
>-|TRBV6-1|TRBJ1-2|few
CASSPKTDGYGYTF
TGTGCCAGCAGTCCCAAAACGGACGGCTATGGCTACACCTTC
>TRBD1|TRBV28|TRBJ1-1|few
CASSRPGQGSSNTEAFF
TGTGCCAGCAGCAGACCGGGACAGGGGTCCTCGAACACTGAAGCTTTCTTT
>-|TRBV4-1|TRBJ1-5|few
CASSQINQNQPQHF
TGCGCCAGCAGCCAAATCAACCAGAATCAGCCCCAGCATTTT
>TRBD2|TRBV4-1|TRBJ2-1|few
CASSQVLAGEIEQFF
TGCGCCAGCAGCCAAGTACTAGCGGGAGAAATTGAGCAGTTCTTC
>TRBD2|TRBV12-3/TRBV12-4|TRBJ2-3|-
CASSLAPSGSSTDTQYF
TGTGCCAGCAGTTTAGCGCCTAGCGGGAGTAGCACAGATACGCAGTATTTT
>-|TRBV20-1|TRBJ2-5|many
CSARPDLQVQETQYF
TGCAGTGCTAGGCCAGACCTACAGGTCCAAGAGACCCAGTACTTC
>TRBD2|TRBV7-2|TRBJ2-1|-
CASSRASGRGNEQFF
TGTGCCAGCAGCCGGGCTAGCGGGAGGGGAAATGAGCAGTTCTTC
>TRBD2|TRBV28|TRBJ2-1|-
CASSLPAGGRDEQFF
TGTGCCAGCAGTTTGCCGGCGGGAGGGCGGGATGAGCAGTTCTTC
>-|TRBV5-6|TRBJ1-1|-
CASSLGGGKGAEAFF
TGTGCCAGCAGCTTGGGAGGGGGGAAGGGCGCTGAAGCTTTCTTT
>TRBD2|TRBV7-2|TRBJ2-1|many
CASSPLSSGIEQFF
TGTGCCAGCAGCCCTCTCAGTAGCGGGATTGAGCAGTTCTTC
>TRBD1|TRBV5-6|TRBJ2-5|-
CATSTGGGETQYF
TGTGCCACCTCAACAGGGGGCGGGGAGACCCAGTACTTC